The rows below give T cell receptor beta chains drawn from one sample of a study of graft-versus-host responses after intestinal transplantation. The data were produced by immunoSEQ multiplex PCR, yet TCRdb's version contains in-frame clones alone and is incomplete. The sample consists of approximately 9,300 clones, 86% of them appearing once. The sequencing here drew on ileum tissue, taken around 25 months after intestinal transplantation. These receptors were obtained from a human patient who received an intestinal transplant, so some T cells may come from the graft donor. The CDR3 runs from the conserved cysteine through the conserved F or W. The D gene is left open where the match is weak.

CDR3: CASSWTGGPYEQYF
DNA: TGTGCCAGCAGTTGGACAGGGGGACCCTACGAGCAGTACTTC
J: TRBJ2-7
D: TRBD1
V: TRBV6-5

CDR3: CASSPHPDRATEAFF
DNA: TGCGCCAGCAGCCCCCACCCCGACAGGGCCACTGAAGCTTTCTTT
J: TRBJ1-1
D: TRBD1
V: TRBV4-1

CDR3: CASSLGGPGTDTQYF
DNA: TGTGCCAGCAGCTTGGGGGGGCCGGGGACAGATACGCAGTATTTT
J: TRBJ2-3
D: -
V: TRBV5-4

CDR3: CASSARLAGDTQYF
DNA: TGTGCCAGCAGTGCTCGCCTAGCGGGAGATACGCAGTATTTT
J: TRBJ2-3
D: TRBD2
V: TRBV2

CDR3: CASAGGPNTGELFF
DNA: TGTGCCAGCGCGGGGGGGCCGAACACCGGGGAGCTGTTTTTT
J: TRBJ2-2
D: TRBD2
V: TRBV2

CDR3: CASSVVSGNTEAFF
DNA: TGTGCCAGCAGCGTAGTGAGCGGGAACACTGAAGCTTTCTTT
J: TRBJ1-1
D: -
V: TRBV9

CDR3: CASSTLPGQSEEQYF
DNA: TGTGCCAGTAGTACCTTGCCGGGACAGTCCGAGGAGCAGTACTTC
J: TRBJ2-7
D: TRBD1
V: TRBV19

CDR3: CASSLGRTGPSNQPQHF
DNA: TGTGCCAGCTCACTCGGCCGGACAGGTCCTAGCAATCAGCCCCAGCATTTT
J: TRBJ1-5
D: TRBD1
V: TRBV18

CDR3: CASSASGVFETQYF
DNA: TGTGCCAGCAGTGCCTCAGGGGTTTTCGAGACCCAGTACTTC
J: TRBJ2-5
D: -
V: TRBV2

CDR3: CASITGLSNYGYTF
DNA: TGTGCCAGCATTACGGGCCTATCTAACTATGGCTACACCTTC
J: TRBJ1-2
D: -
V: TRBV2

CDR3: CASSPLPDYNEQFF
DNA: TGCGCCAGCAGCCCCTTGCCAGACTACAATGAGCAGTTCTTC
J: TRBJ2-1
D: -
V: TRBV5-1

CDR3: CASSEALRAVYYGYTF
DNA: TGTGCCAGCAGTGAAGCGCTTAGGGCAGTATACTATGGCTACACCTTC
J: TRBJ1-2
D: -
V: TRBV6-1

CDR3: CASSYSFAGGNTIYF
DNA: TGTGCCAGCAGTTACTCGTTCGCAGGAGGAAACACCATATATTTT
J: TRBJ1-3
D: -
V: TRBV6-5

CDR3: CASSVGGSPLHF
DNA: TGTGCCAGCAGTGTAGGGGGTTCACCCCTCCACTTT
J: TRBJ1-6
D: -
V: TRBV6-5